This T cell receptor (beta chain) was captured in a study of cytomegalovirus exposure and HLA in healthy donors. Study context: T cells numbering about 200 million yielded 117 million unique TCR beta sequences in an earlier analysis.

The PCR ran on 60 Vbeta and 13 Jbeta primers. The table came from immunoSEQ multiplex PCR; TCRdb's copy has only in-frame clones and leaves some out. The data contain 100,000 to 150,000 clones, 55% to 75% of them singletons. Germline CDR1 LNHDA, CDR2 SQIVND (reference sequence). The V end lost 6 bases, the J end lost 1 base, and 16 bases lay between the germline ends. The CDR3 sequence is 17 residues long. The sequenced sample consisted of PBMCs. The sequence was obtained from a human donor in good health. V is TRBV19 and J is TRBJ2-6, with a weak D call TRBD1 (6 bases). The DNA of the CDR3 is TGTGCCAGTAGGTTCGGCAGGGGTTCATCTGGGGCCAACGTCCTGACTTTC. It specifies CASRFGRGSSGANVLTF.